A single sample is the source of the 17 T cell receptor beta chains below, sequenced in a study of T cells after yellow fever vaccination. TCRdb reprocessed the 5' RACE reads with MiXCR, giving one entry per CDR3 protein. The top ten hold roughly 17% of the sample, which has a few hundred thousand distinct CDR3 sequences, about a sixth seen once. This sample comprised PBMCs, obtained about 5 days after the first yellow fever vaccination. Source of these receptors: a man between 18 and 29 years old who received the YFV17D yellow fever vaccine.

J is TRBJ2-4 and V is TRBV12-3 or TRBV12-4; D is uncertain. V was trimmed by 2 bases and J by 8 bases, leaving 7 bases between them. The CDR3 has 12 residues. CDR3 nucleotides: TGTGCCAGCAGTTTAAACTGGGACATTCAGTACTTC. Translation: CASSLNWDIQYF.

The chain carries TRBV5-4 and TRBJ2-3; D not resolved. Trimming pared 3 bases from V and 2 bases from J, leaving 7 bases between. This CDR3 contains 13 residues. Per germline, CDR1 SGHNT and CDR2 YYREEE (reference sequence). This CDR3 reads CASSSPATDTQYF. CDR3 nucleotides: TGTGCCAGCAGCTCACCAGCCACAGATACGCAGTATTTT.

This chain joins TRBV19 and TRBJ2-7; D may match TRBD1 or TRBD2 (5 bases each). This CDR3 spans 14 amino acids. Germline CDR1 is LNHDA and CDR2 is SQIVND (reference sequence). Trimming pared 5 bases from V and 1 base from J, leaving 12 bases between. The CDR3 DNA sequence: TGTGCCAGTAGTCTCCGGGACGGTTCCTACGAGCAGTACTTC. Its protein product is CASSLRDGSYEQYF.

The chain is built from TRBV4-1 and TRBJ1-3; perhaps TRBD1 as D (5 bases). Germline-derived CDR1 and CDR2 are MGHRA and YSYEKL. This CDR3 is 16 amino acids long. V was trimmed by 8 bases and J by 2 bases, leaving 19 bases between them. The CDR3 region has the DNA TGCGCCAGCGGGCCAGGGCTACTGGGGCCTGGAAACACCATATATTTT. This gives the protein CASGPGLLGPGNTIYF.

This clonotype was counted between two and nine times. This chain connects TRBV12-3 or TRBV12-4 to TRBJ2-7; D remains ambiguous. Deletions cut 6 bases from V and 1 base from J, with 13 bases between. CDR3 length: 14 residues. This CDR3 is CASRPLAESYEQYF. The CDR3, as DNA: TGTGCCAGCAGACCCCTCGCAGAATCCTACGAGCAGTACTTC.

This clonotype was seen repeatedly, ten times or more. The chain links TRBV7-9 to TRBJ1-1; D not resolved. V lost 1 base and J 4 bases, leaving 7 bases between the germline ends. The CDR3 consists of 13 residues. From germline, CDR1 is SEHNR and CDR2 FQNEAQ (reference sequence). The chain's CDR3 is CASSLDGGTEAFF. DNA for the CDR3: TGTGCCAGCAGCTTAGACGGAGGCACTGAAGCTTTCTTT.

This rearrangement joins TRBV4-3 to TRBJ1-1; no definite D call. The CDR3 loop spans 13 amino acids. The germline V gene encodes CDR1 LGHNA and CDR2 YSLEER. V was clipped by 0 bases and J by 6 bases, with 8 bases between them. CDR3 loop: CASSQDERSEAFF. CDR3 nucleotide sequence: TGCGCCAGCAGCCAAGATGAGAGATCTGAAGCTTTCTTT.

The chain couples TRBV4-1 to TRBJ2-2; D may be TRBD1 (5 bases). Trimming cost V 2 bases and J 7 bases, with 8 bases left between them. The CDR3 runs 13 residues. Germline CDR1 is MGHRA and CDR2 is YSYEKL. The CDR3 region has the DNA TGCGCCAGCAGCCAAACCAGGGTCGGGGAGCTGTTTTTT. It codes for CASSQTRVGELFF.

The chain has TRBV7-8 and TRBJ2-4; D is perhaps TRBD1 (6 bases). The CDR3 covers 16 residues. V shed 2 bases and J shed 2 bases, with 13 bases lying between them. Germline loops: CDR1 SGHVS, CDR2 FQNEAQ. This chain's CDR3 is CASSLTGWTPKNIQYF. In DNA form, the CDR3 reads TGTGCCAGCAGCTTAACAGGGTGGACTCCCAAAAACATTCAGTACTTC.

The chain recombines TRBV7-6 with TRBJ1-2, with D perhaps matching TRBD1 (6 bases). The germline V gene encodes CDR1 SGHVS and CDR2 FNYEAQ. V was clipped by 3 bases and J by 1 base, with 9 bases between them. The CDR3 totals 14 residues. DNA for the CDR3: TGTGCCAGCAGCTTGGGACACCTTAACTATGGCTACACCTTC. Translating gives CASSLGHLNYGYTF.

This clonotype was recorded at least ten times. V usage is TRBV12-3 or TRBV12-4 and J usage is TRBJ2-2, with D perhaps TRBD2 (6 bases). CDR3 length: 15 residues. V lost 7 bases and J 0 bases, leaving 12 bases between the germline ends. The CDR3 spells CASTSRGTNTGELFF. Written as DNA, the CDR3 is TGTGCCAGCACGTCCCGGGGGACGAACACCGGGGAGCTGTTTTTT.

CDR3 bases: TGTGCCAGCAGTTACGGCGTCAGGGTCCACGAGCAGTACTTC. Translation: CASSYGVRVHEQYF. This sequence joins TRBV6-5 and TRBJ2-7; perhaps TRBD1 as D (5 bases). CDR1 and CDR2 (germline): MNHEY, SVGAGI. The CDR3 totals 14 residues. Trimming cost V 2 bases and J 5 bases, with 13 bases left between them.

This clonotype was observed a handful of times. This chain uses TRBV28 with TRBJ2-7; TRBD1 aligns across 8 bases. This CDR3 has 14 amino acids. From germline, CDR1 is MDHEN and CDR2 SYDVKM. Unmatched junction bases numbered 10, after V lost 6 bases and J lost 6 bases. This CDR3 reads CASRRGTGGSEQYV. The CDR3 DNA follows: TGTGCCAGCAGGCGTGGGACAGGCGGAAGCGAGCAGTACGTC.

CDR3 DNA sequence: TGTGCCAGCAGCCAAGACAGATTAGCCACTGAAGCTTTCTTT. Encoded protein: CASSQDRLATEAFF. The chain combines TRBV4-2 with TRBJ1-1; D is uncertain. The V and J ends lost 0 bases and 4 bases respectively, with 9 bases between them. CDR1 is LGHNA, CDR2 YNFKEQ, per germline. The CDR3 has 14 amino acids.

The genes are TRBV20-1 and TRBJ2-3, with unresolved D. The CDR3 contains 15 residues. Germline loops: CDR1 DFQATT, CDR2 SNEGSKA (reference sequence). V was shortened by 0 bases and J by 1 base, with 11 bases between the two germline ends. CDR3 sequence reads: CSAREILSGTDTQYF. The CDR3 bases are TGCAGTGCTAGAGAAATTCTCTCGGGCACAGATACGCAGTATTTT.

In the case of this clonotype: The junction departs from the called germline gene at one end, perhaps through a read error. The rearrangement joins TRBV5-1 to TRBJ2-3, with D unresolved. In germline, CDR1 is SGHRS, CDR2 YFSETQ. The CDR3 sequence is 14 residues long. DNA of the CDR3: TGCACCAGCAGCTTGGGCGGCCCCCGGGCTACGCAGTATTTT. Translation: CTSSLGGPRATQYF.

The chain has TRBV12-3 or TRBV12-4 and TRBJ1-2; D is possibly TRBD1 (6 bases). This CDR3 is 11 amino acids long. Trimming took 6 bases from V and 8 from J, leaving 10 bases between them. CDR3 loop: CASSTGWGYTF. The DNA of the CDR3 is TGTGCCAGCAGCACAGGGTGGGGCTACACCTTC.